The sequence of this T cell receptor (beta chain) was determined in a study of blood T cell repertoires in COVID-19. The overall study: There were acute and convalescent COVID-19 samples, and they came from the United States, Italy and Spain. Sources were T cells, B-cell-depleted T cells, or PBMCs; the material itself was cDNA or gDNA.

In the original analysis: Using reference gene primer amplification, nucleated cell counts were estimated. Libraries were prepared by immunoSEQ multiplex PCR; TCRdb keeps only in-frame clonotypes and omits some of them. D and trimming come from the DNA, and the V and J calls and clone size come from that table. The table records 100,000 or so clones, roughly 84% of them present only once. Germline CDR1 reads MGHRA; CDR2 reads YSYEKL. There are 16 residues in the CDR3. After removal of 0 bases from V and 2 bases from J, the junction contained 4 bases not matched to a gene. The chain carries TRBV4-1 and TRBJ2-5, with TRBD2 identical over 9 bases. The source of this sequence is a woman aged 55 to 70 in a cohort sampled during active or convalescent COVID-19. Specimen: peripheral blood. The CDR3 loop reads CASSQDKTSGQETQYF. The CDR3 DNA reads as TGCGCCAGCAGCCAAGATAAAACTAGCGGGCAAGAGACCCAGTACTTC.